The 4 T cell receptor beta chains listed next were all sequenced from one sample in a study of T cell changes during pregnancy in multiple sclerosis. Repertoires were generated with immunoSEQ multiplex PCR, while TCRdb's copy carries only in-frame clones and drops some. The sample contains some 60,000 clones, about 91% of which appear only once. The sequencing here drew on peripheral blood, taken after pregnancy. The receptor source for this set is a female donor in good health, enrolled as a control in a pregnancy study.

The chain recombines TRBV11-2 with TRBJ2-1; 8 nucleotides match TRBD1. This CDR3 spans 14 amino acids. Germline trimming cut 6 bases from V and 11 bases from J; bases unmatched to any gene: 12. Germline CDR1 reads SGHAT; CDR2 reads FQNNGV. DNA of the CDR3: TGTGCCAGCAGAATCACCGGACAGGGCGGTCAGCAGTTCTTC. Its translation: CASRITGQGGQQFF.

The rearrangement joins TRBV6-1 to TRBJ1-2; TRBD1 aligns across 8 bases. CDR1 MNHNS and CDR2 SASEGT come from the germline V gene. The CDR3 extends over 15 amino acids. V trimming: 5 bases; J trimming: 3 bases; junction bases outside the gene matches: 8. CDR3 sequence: CASSPGQGTHYGYTF. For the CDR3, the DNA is TGTGCCAGCAGTCCCGGACAGGGCACCCACTATGGCTACACCTTC.

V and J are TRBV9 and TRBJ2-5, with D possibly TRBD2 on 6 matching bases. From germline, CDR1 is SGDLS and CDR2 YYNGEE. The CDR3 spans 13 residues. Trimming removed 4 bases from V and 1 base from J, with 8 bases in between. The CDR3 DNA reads TGTGCCAGCAGCCCTAGCGCCCAAGAGACCCAGTACTTC. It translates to CASSPSAQETQYF.

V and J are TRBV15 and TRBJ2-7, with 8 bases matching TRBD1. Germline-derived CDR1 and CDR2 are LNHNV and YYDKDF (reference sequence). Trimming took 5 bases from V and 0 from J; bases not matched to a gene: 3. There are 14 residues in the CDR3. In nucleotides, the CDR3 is TGTGCCACCAGCGTCGGGACAGGCTCCTACGAGCAGTACTTC. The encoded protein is CATSVGTGSYEQYF.